The 25 T cell receptor beta chains below come from one sample, sequenced in a study of beta chain features in type 1 diabetes. General study findings and limits: There was a moderate but significant shortening of TCRB CDR3s in all four CD4+ subsets of Type 1 diabetes patients.

Every isolated RNA sample was fully reverse transcribed, so sequencing captured expressed TCRB transcripts. This table comes from immunoSEQ multiplex PCR, and its TCRdb copy is limited to in-frame clones, with some not included. The sample records more than 550,000 clones, over 11% being singletons. Their antigens are not known. The sequencing sample was made of naive CD4+ T cells from blood. The receptor set was obtained from a man between 18 and 29 years old with type 1 diabetes.

This clone was seen a handful of times. The junction departs from germline at one end; a sequencing error may be responsible. The chain links TRBV6-1 to TRBJ2-5; a weak D match, TRBD2 (7 bases). This CDR3 is 11 amino acids long. Germline V gene lookup returns CDR1 MNHNS and CDR2 SASEGT. The CDR3 sequence is CASSVDTGTNF. The DNA for the CDR3 is TGTGCCAGCAGCGTCGACACAGGGACTAACTTC.

This clone was seen a handful of times. V usage is TRBV18 and J usage is TRBJ2-3; 11 bases line up with TRBD2. This CDR3 has 17 amino acids. Germline V CDR1 and CDR2: KGHSH, LQKENI. Unmatched junction bases numbered 10, after V lost 3 bases and J lost 5 bases. The CDR3 loop is CASSPLDTSGRVDTQYF. The CDR3 DNA reads as TGTGCCAGCTCACCGTTGGACACTAGCGGGAGAGTAGATACGCAGTATTTT.

V usage is TRBV5-6 and J usage is TRBJ1-3, with 7 bases that match TRBD1. The CDR3 has 14 residues. Trimming removed 2 bases from V and 6 bases from J; junction bases left unmatched: 5. Germline CDR1 and CDR2: SGHDT and YYEEEE. CDR3 nucleotide sequence: TGTGCCAGCAGCTTAAGAGGGGGCGAAAACACCATATATTTT. This codes for CASSLRGGENTIYF.

The chain links TRBV6-5 to TRBJ2-2, with 10 bases that match TRBD2. This CDR3 spans 15 amino acids. The J segment lost 5 bases and the V segment lost 6 bases, leaving 6 bases of the junction unmatched. The V gene's germline CDR1 is MNHEY and CDR2 SVGAGI. CDR3 nucleotide sequence: TGTGCCAGCAGAGCTCCGGGACTAGCGACCGGGGAGCTGTTTTTT. It is translated as CASRAPGLATGELFF.

The chain couples TRBV7-3 to TRBJ2-1; 9 bases match TRBD1. CDR3 size: 17 residues. Looked up from germline, CDR1 is SGHTA and CDR2 is FQGTGA. Trimming took 5 bases from V and 4 from J; bases not matched to a gene: 12. The CDR3 sequence is CASSRAGDRAPYNEQFF. The CDR3 DNA sequence: TGTGCCAGCAGCCGTGCAGGGGACAGGGCTCCGTACAATGAGCAGTTCTTC.

J is TRBJ1-4 and V is TRBV18, with D possibly being TRBD1 (5 bases). The V and J ends lost 2 bases and 6 bases respectively, with 7 bases between them. CDR3 length equals 13 residues. Looked up from germline, CDR1 is KGHSH and CDR2 is LQKENI. This CDR3 reads CASSPGAYEKLFF. Here the CDR3 DNA reads TGTGCCAGCTCACCAGGGGCGTATGAAAAACTGTTTTTT.

In this sample, this clone turned up a few times. The gene calls are TRBV7-9 and TRBJ1-2, with D unresolved. V shed 1 base and J shed 4 bases, with 10 bases lying between them. CDR1 SEHNR and CDR2 FQNEAQ come from the germline V gene (reference sequence). The CDR3 has 14 amino acids. The CDR3 DNA follows: TGTGCCAGCAGCTTAGAAGGAAGTGGCTATGGCTACACCTTC. Translating gives CASSLEGSGYGYTF.

The chain is built from TRBV30 and TRBJ2-2; TRBD2 matches 10 bases. This CDR3 is 13 amino acids long. The ends lost 5 bases at V and 5 bases at J; junction bases unmatched: 2. Germline V gene data show CDR1 as GTSNPN and CDR2 as SVGIG (reference sequence). The CDR3 coding sequence is TGTGCCTGGGGGACTAGCGTTACCGGGGAGCTGTTTTTT. Translation: CAWGTSVTGELFF.

The gene calls are TRBV2 and TRBJ2-7; D remains unclear. The CDR3 consists of 12 residues. Germline CDR1 and CDR2: SNHLY and FYNNEI. V gave up 5 bases and J gave up 2 bases, with 7 bases separating them. The CDR3 region is CASSPVPYEQYF. Written as DNA, the CDR3 is TGTGCCAGCAGTCCAGTACCCTACGAGCAGTACTTC.

J is TRBJ2-3 and V is TRBV11-3; 7 positions agree with TRBD2. Losses at the gene ends were 5 bases for V and 6 bases for J; bases not matched to a gene: 11. The CDR3 is made up of 15 amino acids. Germline CDR1 and CDR2: SGHNT and YENEEA. The CDR3 DNA reads as TGTGCCAGCAGCAGCATGGGAGGGTTCACGGATACGCAGTATTTT. It specifies CASSSMGGFTDTQYF. Looking up the rest from reference TRBV11-3 and TRBJ2-3 gives the full variable domain: EAGVVQSPRYKIIEKKQPVAFWCNPISGHNTLYWYLQNLGQGPELLIRYENEEAVDDSQLPKDRFSAERLKGVDSTLKIQPAELGDSAVYLCASSSMGGFTDTQYFGPGTRLTVL.

The chain uses TRBV5-4 and TRBJ1-5; D ambiguous. The CDR3 runs 14 residues. Germline V CDR1 and CDR2: SGHNT, YYREEE (reference sequence). The ends were cut back, 2 bases at V and 3 bases at J, with 9 bases in the middle. CDR3 amino acids: CASSFGTDNQPQHF. For the CDR3, the DNA is TGTGCCAGCAGCTTTGGAACGGACAATCAGCCCCAGCATTTT.

This clone was counted a few times. The V gene is TRBV30, the J gene TRBJ2-1; D ambiguous. V was cut by 3 bases and J by 0 bases, with 6 bases left in between. Germline lookup yields CDR1 GTSNPN and CDR2 SVGIG (reference sequence). CDR3 length: 13 amino acids. The CDR3 DNA is TGTGCCTGGAGGATGTACTCCTACAATGAGCAGTTCTTC. Its protein is CAWRMYSYNEQFF.

This clone was counted only a few times. The chain joins TRBV9 to TRBJ1-2; TRBD1 matches at 10 bases. This CDR3 region has 14 residues. V trimming: 0 bases; J trimming: 8 bases; junction bases outside the gene matches: 4. Germline V gene data show CDR1 as SGDLS and CDR2 as YYNGEE. This chain's CDR3 is CASSVEGTGEGYTF. DNA for the CDR3: TGTGCCAGCAGCGTAGAAGGGACAGGGGAAGGCTACACCTTC.

In this sample, this clone turned up once. The same CDR3 is also encoded by other DNA sequences in this sample. This chain joins TRBV5-1 and TRBJ2-5, with D unresolved. The CDR3 is 13 amino acids. The germline V gene has CDR1 SGHRS and CDR2 YFSETQ. Trimming took 0 bases from V and 3 from J, leaving 6 bases between them. CDR3 bases: TGCGCCAGCAGCTTGGCCACAAAAGAGACCCAGTACTTC. Translated, it gives CASSLATKETQYF.

The chain joins TRBV18 to TRBJ2-6; possible D gene TRBD1, 6 bases. V was clipped by 3 bases and J by 0 bases, with 9 bases between them. The CDR3 extends over 16 amino acids. The germline CDR1 and CDR2 sequences are KGHSH and LQKENI. The CDR3 spells CASSPRQASGANVLTF. Here the CDR3 DNA reads TGTGCCAGCTCACCTCGACAGGCCTCTGGGGCCAACGTCCTGACTTTC.

This clone was seen just once. The chain links TRBV15 to TRBJ2-7; 8 positions agree with TRBD1. Trimming took 5 bases from V and 0 from J; bases not matched to a gene: 6. CDR1 and CDR2 from the germline V gene are LNHNV and YYDKDF (reference sequence). CDR3 length: 15 amino acids. The CDR3 here is CATSVDRGGSYEQYF. The DNA of the CDR3 is TGTGCCACCAGCGTAGACAGGGGAGGCTCCTACGAGCAGTACTTC.

In the case of this clone: The sample holds other DNA sequences that translate to the same CDR3. The rearrangement uses TRBV7-9 and TRBJ1-1, with D perhaps matching TRBD1 (6 bases). Germline V gene lookup returns CDR1 SEHNR and CDR2 FQNEAQ (reference sequence). The V gene lost 5 bases and the J gene lost 4 bases, with 8 bases spanning the gap. The CDR3 has 12 residues. The DNA for the CDR3 is TGTGCCAGCAGCCCGACAGGCACTGAAGCTTTCTTT. It codes for CASSPTGTEAFF.

This clone was recorded a few times. This same CDR3 is encoded by further DNA sequences in the sample. The chain uses TRBV6-6 and TRBJ2-5; TRBD1 matches 7 bases. Germline CDR1 and CDR2: MNHNY and SVGAGI (reference sequence). V shed 5 bases and J 2 bases; nucleotides not matched to a gene: 2. The length of the CDR3 is 13 residues. The CDR3 coding sequence is TGTGCCAGCAGTCGGGACAGTCAAGAGACCCAGTACTTC. This gives the protein CASSRDSQETQYF.

V gene TRBV7-2 combines with J gene TRBJ2-5; TRBD1 agrees at 7 bases. This CDR3 has 13 amino acids. Trimming took 5 bases from V and 4 from J; bases not matched to a gene: 4. Germline-derived CDR1 and CDR2 are SGHTA and FQGNSA. CDR3 sequence: CASSRGPGETQYF. As DNA, the CDR3 is TGTGCCAGCAGCAGGGGGCCTGGAGAGACCCAGTACTTC.

This clone was detected only a few times. For the CDR3, the DNA is TGTGCCAGCTCATTTGGACATCAAGAGACCCAGTACTTC. It is translated as CASSFGHQETQYF. V and J are TRBV18 and TRBJ2-5; D perhaps matches TRBD1 (5 bases). This CDR3 comprises 13 residues. From germline, CDR1 is KGHSH and CDR2 LQKENI. V shed 5 bases and J shed 2 bases, with 9 bases lying between them.

The chain joins TRBV7-6 to TRBJ2-7; no definite D call. V was trimmed by 5 bases and J by 6 bases, leaving 11 bases between them. The CDR3 sequence is 12 residues long. Germline V CDR1 and CDR2: SGHVS, FNYEAQ. The CDR3 here is CASSATGSEQYF. The CDR3 DNA reads TGTGCCAGCAGCGCGACGGGTTCCGAGCAGTACTTC.

The CDR3 loop is CSVEDGLVGPDTQYF. The DNA of the CDR3 is TGCAGCGTTGAAGATGGACTAGTGGGCCCAGATACGCAGTATTTT. The chain uses TRBV29-1 and TRBJ2-3; 7 positions match TRBD2. J lost 4 bases, V lost 0 bases, and 7 bases had no gene match. CDR3 length: 15 residues. CDR1 SQVTM and CDR2 ANQGSEA come from the germline V gene.

On this clone: At the DNA level, this CDR3 is encoded by other sequences in the same sample as well. The chain couples TRBV28 to TRBJ1-2; D uncertain. Germline V gene lookup returns CDR1 MDHEN and CDR2 SYDVKM. The CDR3 totals 11 residues. V was trimmed by 6 bases and J by 5 bases, leaving 7 bases between them. CDR3: CASSPSYGYTF. CDR3 DNA sequence: TGTGCCAGCAGCCCCTCATATGGCTACACCTTC.

The genes are TRBV30 and TRBJ1-5, with 11 bases fitting TRBD1. Trimming took 8 bases from V and 6 from J; bases not matched to a gene: 6. Germline lookup yields CDR1 GTSNPN and CDR2 SVGIG (reference sequence). There are 13 residues in the CDR3. CDR3 residues: CAGTGGNGQPQHF. For the CDR3, the DNA is TGTGCCGGGACAGGGGGTAATGGTCAGCCCCAGCATTTT.

This sequence joins TRBV2 and TRBJ1-1; tentatively, D is TRBD1 (5 bases). Germline CDR1 is SNHLY and CDR2 is FYNNEI. The CDR3 spans 14 residues. V was cut by 6 bases and J by 1 base, with 12 bases left in between. In nucleotides, the CDR3 is TGTGCCAGCAGGGGACTGACGGGGAACACTGAAGCTTTCTTT. Amino acid sequence: CASRGLTGNTEAFF. The whole variable domain, filled in from reference TRBV2 and TRBJ1-1, reads EPEVTQTPSHQVTQMGQEVILRCVPISNHLYFYWYRQILGQKVEFLVSFYNNEISEKSEIFDDQFSVERPDGSNFTLKIRSTKLEDSAMYFCASRGLTGNTEAFFGQGTRLTVV.